The 29 T cell receptor beta chains presented below share a single source sample, sequenced in a study of blood T cell repertoires in COVID-19. Profiled with immunoSEQ multiplex PCR; TCRdb holds only in-frame clones, not every one. The sample contains some 200,000 clones, around 80% of which appear only once. The sequenced material came from peripheral blood. The receptor set was obtained from a man aged 25 to 40 with active or convalescent COVID-19.

This chain connects TRBV18 to TRBJ1-1; 7 bases are shared with TRBD1. Germline CDR1 reads KGHSH; CDR2 reads LQKENI. CDR3 length: 13 amino acids. Trimming at V came to 2 bases and at J to 12 bases, leaving 9 bases not matched to a gene. As DNA, the CDR3 is TGTGCCAGCTCACCATACCACAGGGGATCGCCTTTCTTT. Translating gives CASSPYHRGSPFF.

V gene TRBV6-2 or TRBV6-3 combines with J gene TRBJ1-2, with no clear D. V was cut by 5 bases and J by 6 bases, with 7 bases left in between. Germline V lookup: CDR1 MNHEY, CDR2 SVGEGT. The CDR3 is 11 amino acids. For the CDR3, the DNA is TGTGCCAGCAGTGCACGGGATGGCTACACCTTC. It yields the protein CASSARDGYTF.

The rearrangement links TRBV5-1 to TRBJ1-5; D is ambiguous. The germline V gene has CDR1 SGHRS and CDR2 YFSETQ. V lost 4 bases, J lost 7 bases, and 15 bases lay in between. The CDR3 runs to 14 residues. The CDR3 is CASSHVSGSQPQHF. CDR3 sequence (DNA): TGCGCCAGCAGCCACGTGTCCGGGAGCCAGCCCCAGCATTTT.

The rearrangement uses TRBV19 and TRBJ1-2; TRBD1 might be the D (5 bases). CDR3 length equals 12 residues. Trimming removed 4 bases at V and 6 bases at J, with 9 bases between. The germline gives CDR1 LNHDA, CDR2 SQIVND (reference sequence). CDR3: CASSNRLHGYTF. As DNA, the CDR3 is TGTGCCAGTAGTAACAGGCTCCATGGCTACACCTTC. Variable domain in full (rest from reference TRBV19 and TRBJ1-2): DGGITQSPKYLFRKEGQNVTLSCEQNLNHDAMYWYRQDPGQGLRLIYYSQIVNDFQKGDIAEGYSVSREKKESFPLTVTSAQKNPTAFYLCASSNRLHGYTFGSGTRLTVV.

V is TRBV10-3 and J is TRBJ2-7; 9 positions match TRBD1. This CDR3 is built from 16 residues. After removal of 6 bases from V and 5 bases from J, the junction contained 14 bases not matched to a gene. Germline V gene lookup returns CDR1 ENHRY and CDR2 SYGVKD. For the CDR3, the DNA is TGTGCCATCAGGAAATCTATACAGGGGGCCGGCGACGAGCAGTACTTC. Its protein is CAIRKSIQGAGDEQYF.

The chain links TRBV30 to TRBJ1-2; 12 bases map to TRBD1. CDR1 and CDR2 (germline): GTSNPN, SVGIG (reference sequence). V was clipped by 3 bases and J by 4 bases; unmatched bases: 3. There are 14 residues in the CDR3. In DNA, the CDR3 is TGTGCCTGGAGATCGGGACAGGGGGCCTATGGCTACACCTTC. Encoded protein: CAWRSGQGAYGYTF.

V gene TRBV7-6 combines with J gene TRBJ2-3; the match to TRBD1 covers 10 bases. J gave up 0 bases and V 5 bases, and 8 bases lay outside the gene matches. Germline V CDR1 and CDR2: SGHVS, FNYEAQ. This CDR3 has 17 amino acids. CDR3 sequence (DNA): TGTGCCAGCAGCCCCCGCGACAGGGGGCTTAGCACAGATACGCAGTATTTT. This gives the protein CASSPRDRGLSTDTQYF.

The chain employs TRBV27 and TRBJ1-5; D not resolved. CDR1 and CDR2 (germline): MNHEY, SMNVEV (reference sequence). The CDR3 runs 12 residues. V was shortened by 8 bases and J by 0 bases, with 5 bases between the two germline ends. CDR3 residues: CASATSNQPQHF. CDR3 nucleotide sequence: TGTGCCAGCGCTACTAGCAATCAGCCCCAGCATTTT.

The chain couples TRBV5-4 to TRBJ1-3; D gene unclear. Germline loops: CDR1 SGHNT, CDR2 YYREEE (reference sequence). Trimming pared 10 bases from V and 0 bases from J, leaving 20 bases between. This CDR3 is 16 amino acids long. In DNA form, the CDR3 reads TGTGCCTCCCAGGCTGGGAGTAAAGGCTCTGGAAACACCATATATTTT. Its translation: CASQAGSKGSGNTIYF.

The V gene is TRBV27, the J gene TRBJ1-5, with unresolved D. Germline assignment: CDR1 MNHEY and CDR2 SMNVEV (reference sequence). Trimming left V 2 bases short and J 1 base short, with 6 bases between. The CDR3 runs to 14 residues. CDR3 DNA sequence: TGTGCCAGCAGTTTACGGCGGAGCAATCAGCCCCAGCATTTT. The encoded protein is CASSLRRSNQPQHF.

The sample holds one count of this clone. V is TRBV18 and J is TRBJ1-6; 11 bases are a match to TRBD1. Germline CDR1 KGHSH, CDR2 LQKENI. After removal of 6 bases from V and 9 bases from J, the junction contained 7 bases not matched to a gene. The CDR3 contains 15 residues. DNA for the CDR3: TGTGCCAGCTCGGCGGACAGGGGGCAGTCTTCACCCCTCCACTTT. Protein: CASSADRGQSSPLHF. Filled out from reference TRBV18 and TRBJ1-6, the complete variable domain reads NAGVMQNPRHLVRRRGQEARLRCSPMKGHSHVYWYRQLPEEGLKFMVYLQKENIIDESGMPKERFSAEFPKEGPSILRIQQVVRGDSAAYFCASSADRGQSSPLHFGNGTRLTVT.

V is TRBV11-2 and J is TRBJ1-2; 7 bases are shared with TRBD1. V trimming: 4 bases; J trimming: 2 bases; junction bases outside the gene matches: 1. The germline V gene encodes CDR1 SGHAT and CDR2 FQNNGV. This CDR3 is 13 amino acids long. CDR3 DNA: TGTGCCAGCAGCTCGACAGGGAACTATGGCTACACCTTC. Its protein is CASSSTGNYGYTF.

This clone showed up just once. The rearrangement links TRBV25-1 to TRBJ1-2; TRBD1 agrees at 7 bases. Germline loops: CDR1 MGHDK, CDR2 SYGVNS. CDR3 length: 16 residues. V shed 3 bases and J 4 bases; nucleotides not matched to a gene: 11. The CDR3 here is CASSDSDRETTYGYTF. CDR3 bases: TGTGCCAGCAGTGACTCAGACAGGGAGACTACCTATGGCTACACCTTC.

The chain employs TRBV7-2 and TRBJ2-7; TRBD1 agrees at 8 bases. The germline CDR1 and CDR2 sequences are SGHTA and FQGNSA. V trimming: 1 base; J trimming: 6 bases; junction bases outside the gene matches: 8. The CDR3 totals 15 residues. DNA for the CDR3: TGTGCCAGCAGCTTAGATCAGGGGGCGGGGAGCGAGCAGTACTTC. It codes for CASSLDQGAGSEQYF.

This clone showed up just a few times. Written as DNA, the CDR3 is TGCGCCAGCAGCCAAGCCAGCGGGGTTGTTGTCACTGAAGCTTTCTTT. Its translation: CASSQASGVVVTEAFF. The chain has TRBV4-1 and TRBJ1-1; D is unresolved. This CDR3 has 16 residues. Trimming took off 1 base at V and 4 bases at J, with 16 bases between the two ends. Germline assignment: CDR1 MGHRA and CDR2 YSYEKL.

A few counts support this clone. The chain links TRBV7-9 to TRBJ1-6, with 7 bases matching TRBD1. Germline V CDR1 and CDR2: SEHNR, FQNEAQ (reference sequence). V shed 4 bases and J 9 bases; nucleotides not matched to a gene: 6. The CDR3 length is 14 residues. The DNA for the CDR3 is TGTGCCAGCAGCTCGACAGGGATGGGTTCACCCCTCCACTTT. Its translation is CASSSTGMGSPLHF.

The chain has TRBV20-1 and TRBJ2-1; D is unclear. The CDR3 covers 11 residues. The V and J ends lost 5 bases and 3 bases respectively, with 5 bases between them. The V gene's germline CDR1 is DFQATT and CDR2 SNEGSKA (reference sequence). Here the CDR3 reads CSADNYNEQFF. The CDR3 bases are TGCAGTGCTGACAACTACAATGAGCAGTTCTTC.

This clone was detected only once. The chain links TRBV10-3 to TRBJ2-5; tentative D call: TRBD2 (6 bases). Germline CDR1 and CDR2: ENHRY and SYGVKD. The ends were cut back, 3 bases at V and 3 bases at J, with 8 bases in the middle. The CDR3 covers 13 residues. CDR3 sequence reads: CAISDQREETQYF. CDR3 DNA sequence: TGTGCCATCAGTGACCAGCGGGAAGAGACCCAGTACTTC.

The rearrangement links TRBV6-5 to TRBJ1-5; 7 nucleotides line up with TRBD1. The germline gives CDR1 MNHEY, CDR2 SVGAGI. V gave up 4 bases and J gave up 5 bases; unmatched junction bases: 8. The CDR3 runs to 15 residues. CDR3 DNA sequence: TGTGCCAGCAGTTCAACAGGGGTGCGGGATCAGCCCCAGCATTTT. Its translation: CASSSTGVRDQPQHF.

The J gene is TRBJ1-6, the V gene TRBV27; D remains ambiguous. Germline CDR1 and CDR2: MNHEY and SMNVEV (reference sequence). This CDR3 has 16 amino acids. V lost 2 bases and J 0 bases, leaving 8 bases between the germline ends. The CDR3 loop reads CASSLVHPSYNSPLHF. For the CDR3, the DNA is TGTGCCAGCAGTTTAGTTCATCCCTCCTATAATTCACCCCTCCACTTT.

V and J are TRBV6-4 and TRBJ2-3; D is unresolved. The CDR3 has 16 residues. The germline gives CDR1 MRHNA, CDR2 SNTAGT. Trimming removed 4 bases at V and 0 bases at J, with 14 bases between. The CDR3 region is CASSGSAGGSTDTQYF. In DNA form, the CDR3 reads TGTGCCAGCAGTGGGTCGGCCGGCGGTAGCACAGATACGCAGTATTTT.

This clone has at least ten counts. The genes are TRBV7-8 and TRBJ1-2; D is unresolved. Trimming stripped 4 bases from V and 4 bases from J, with 13 bases between. The CDR3 spans 14 residues. Looked up from germline, CDR1 is SGHVS and CDR2 is FQNEAQ. In DNA, the CDR3 is TGTGCCAGCAGCTACAATTTAGAGGGCTATGGCTACACCTTC. Residues: CASSYNLEGYGYTF.

V usage is TRBV6-5 and J usage is TRBJ2-7; D is perhaps TRBD1 (5 bases). Germline V gene lookup returns CDR1 MNHEY and CDR2 SVGAGI. Trimming stripped 9 bases from V and 0 bases from J, with 15 bases between. The CDR3 contains 14 residues. Here the CDR3 reads CASLDSAASYEQYV. The CDR3 DNA follows: TGTGCCAGTCTCGACAGTGCCGCCTCCTACGAGCAGTACGTC.

This chain joins TRBV5-4 and TRBJ2-3; 8 bases line up with TRBD2. Germline CDR1 reads SGHNT; CDR2 reads YYREEE (reference sequence). Trimming cost V 4 bases and J 3 bases; bases outside gene matches: 7. This CDR3 has 15 residues. The CDR3 loop reads CASSTGGGGTDTQYF. Written as DNA, the CDR3 is TGTGCCAGCAGCACCGGGGGGGGAGGGACAGATACGCAGTATTTT.

The V and J genes are TRBV2 and TRBJ2-2, with D possibly matching TRBD2 (6 bases). In germline, CDR1 is SNHLY, CDR2 FYNNEI. The V gene lost 3 bases and the J gene lost 0 bases, with 11 bases spanning the gap. CDR3 length equals 16 residues. DNA for the CDR3: TGTGCCAGCAGTGAGTTCACGGGGGCGAACACCGGGGAGCTGTTTTTT. Amino acids: CASSEFTGANTGELFF.

CDR3 amino acids: CATRPGQGIANYGYTF. Here the CDR3 DNA reads TGTGCCACCAGGCCGGGACAGGGAATCGCTAACTATGGCTACACCTTC. The rearrangement uses TRBV24-1 and TRBJ1-2, with TRBD1 matching 9 bases. Germline loops: CDR1 KGHDR, CDR2 SFDVKD. V trimming: 7 bases; J trimming: 0 bases; junction bases outside the gene matches: 8. The CDR3 extends over 16 amino acids.

The chain joins TRBV12-2 to TRBJ1-1; the table names TRBD1, a call not compared with the DNA. TRBV12-2 is assigned pseudogene status. The CDR3 has 15 amino acids. The CDR3 protein is CASRSWDRENTEAFF. In DNA, the CDR3 is TGTGCAAGTCGCTCCTGGGACAGAGAAAACACTGAAGCTTTCTTT.

Comment on this clone: The sample carries other DNA sequences with the same CDR3. This chain links TRBV9 with TRBJ1-3; the D is unclear. The V and J ends lost 2 bases and 4 bases respectively, with 10 bases between them. Germline V gene data show CDR1 as SGDLS and CDR2 as YYNGEE. CDR3 length: 14 residues. CDR3 in amino acids: CASSVEGSGNTIYF. The CDR3 coding sequence is TGTGCCAGCAGCGTTGAGGGATCCGGAAACACCATATATTTT.

This clone occurred once. The chain is built from TRBV9 and TRBJ1-2; 8 bases match TRBD1. Germline V gene data show CDR1 as SGDLS and CDR2 as YYNGEE. This CDR3 spans 16 amino acids. Trimming at V came to 3 bases and at J to 4 bases, leaving 11 bases not matched to a gene. The CDR3 sequence: CASSGSGGKDPYGYTF. Here the CDR3 DNA reads TGTGCCAGCAGCGGATCAGGGGGCAAGGACCCCTATGGCTACACCTTC.